This entry concerns a single T cell receptor beta chain. Its specificity is unknown. Library construction for TCR beta used iRepertoire HTBI primers and Arm-PCR of CDR3 regions. One entry per CDR3 protein results from TCRdb running MiXCR on the multiplex PCR reads. The sample has 440,000 or so distinct CDR3 sequences, roughly 15% seen once. Described time point: newly diagnosed GD, antithyroid drugs for less than 3 months. RNA isolated from PBMCs was used to make the TCR library. This entry comes from a study of regulatory T cells in long-lasting Graves disease. Study-level results: Repertoires from persistent disease leaned toward TRBV28, TRBJ1-2 and TRBJ2-5.

Between the trimmed V and J ends, which lost 4 bases and 0 bases, there was a span of 12 bases. The CDR3 is made up of 15 amino acids. Germline V gene lookup returns CDR1 MGHRA and CDR2 YSYEKL. A further study also used this sample, focusing on T cells in Graves' hyperthyroidism and ophthalmopathy.

This sequence was found in a woman aged 25 to 39 with Graves disease. The chain joins TRBV4-1 to TRBJ2-5, with D possibly being TRBD1 or TRBD2 (5 bases each). Material: peripheral blood mononuclear cells (PBMCs), obtained at new diagnosis, from a patient treated with antithyroid drugs. CDR3 bases: TGCGCCAGCAGCCGACTACAGGACTACCAAGAGACCCAGTACTTC. Translation gives CASSRLQDYQETQYF.